This T cell receptor (beta chain) was observed in a study of CD8+ T cells in alopecia areata. The CDR3 sequence is 14 residues long. CDR1 is SQVTM, CDR2 ANQGSEA, per germline. Trimming took off 0 bases at V and 0 bases at J, with 6 bases between the two ends. This clone was recorded a few times. The sequencing template was cDNA reverse transcribed from extracted RNA. Some clones are missing from TCRdb's copy, which holds only in-frame ones; the method was immunoSEQ multiplex PCR. Of about 100,000 clones in the sample, 59% were seen once. Input material: CD8+ T cells sorted from blood. This chain joins TRBV29-1 and TRBJ2-1; D is unresolved. The origin of this receptor is a human donor in good health. CDR3 DNA sequence: TGCAGCGTTGAAGACCATAGCTCCTACAATGAGCAGTTCTTC. The encoded protein is CSVEDHSSYNEQFF.